This T cell receptor beta chain was documented in a study of CD8 T cells in ankylosing spondylitis. Findings and limits, study-wide: Earlier literature documents some of the motif variants in reactive arthritis synovial fluid and blood. Characteristic, it appeared, of ankylosing spondylitis blood was a TCR beta motif of eight highly homologous variants.

This clonotype was detected many times. The target antigen is unknown. This CDR3 spans 14 amino acids. Trimming removed 6 bases from V and 0 bases from J, with 9 bases in between. A quantitative 5'-RACE method, one with molecular barcodes, was used to make TCR beta libraries. In TCRdb, the 5' RACE reads were re-called with MiXCR into one record per CDR3 protein. The sample lists about 35,000 distinct CDR3 sequences; about 9.3% were seen once. The sequence was collected from a male donor with ankylosing spondylitis or in good health (not recorded which). The chain employs TRBV6-7 and TRBJ2-4, with no clear D. TRBV6-7 is reported as an ORF; its role is uncertain. Sequencing input: blood, either unsorted or a sorted T cell fraction (not recorded which). The CDR3 coding sequence is TGTGCCAGCAGCCCTGACGGAGCCAAAAACATTCAGTACTTC. Encoded protein: CASSPDGAKNIQYF.